This TCR beta chain came from a study of T-cell reconstitution after alpha-beta-depleted transplantation in children. General study points: Elevated TCRbeta diversity at day 60 was traced, in some patients, to surviving recipient T cells and thymic progenitors. After transplant, at about two months, alpha-beta T cells were reportedly derived from several hundred expanded graft clones. Newly produced T cells mostly provided counts and TCRbeta diversity after one year, as hyperexpanded clones declined.

As regards this clonotype: Antigen unknown.

Unique molecular identifiers were used to barcode this TCRbeta library. One entry per CDR3 protein, called by TCRdb with MiXCR from the PCR reads. The sample contains about 590,000 distinct CDR3 sequences, about an eighth of which appear only once. CDR1 is MNHEY and CDR2 is SVGEGT in the germline V gene. Trimming removed 6 bases from V and 5 bases from J, with 18 bases in between. The length of the CDR3 is 15 residues. V gene TRBV6-2 or TRBV6-3 combines with J gene TRBJ2-3; D gene uncertain. The clonotype comes from a male patient younger than 18 who had a stem cell transplant for acute myeloid leukemia, so the T cells may come from the graft donor. The sample in question was PBMCs, mostly from graft donor cells, obtained 360 days after TCRalphabeta/CD19-depleted stem cell transplant. CDR3 bases: TGTGCCAGCAGACCCATACTACCCTCGAGAGATACGCAGTATTTT. Amino acids: CASRPILPSRDTQYF.